The rows below give T cell receptor beta chains drawn from one sample of a study of blood T cell repertoires in COVID-19. Method: immunoSEQ multiplex PCR; TCRdb's copy keeps in-frame clones and lacks some. This table has about 150,000 clones, 70% to 90% appearing once. The sequencing sample was made of peripheral blood. Receptors were obtained from a woman in her fifties or sixties with COVID-19, enrolled during active disease. CDR3s include the opening cysteine and the closing phenylalanine or tryptophan. The D gene is left open where the match is weak. Rows may omit the clone size; those that give it use once, few, many or a size class.

clone_size,v_call,j_call,d_call,cdr3_aa,cdr3_nt
once,TRBV27,TRBJ1-1,NA,CASSFSGFFMNTEAFF,TGTGCCAGCAGTTTCTCAGGGTTCTTTATGAACACTGAAGCTTTCTTT
once,TRBV10-3,TRBJ1-1,TRBD1,CAISGGQGANTEAFF,TGTGCCATCAGTGGAGGACAGGGGGCGAACACTGAAGCTTTCTTT
NA,TRBV4-1,TRBJ1-2,TRBD1,CASSSKGGAGDYGYTF,TGCGCCAGCAGTAGTAAAGGGGGCGCCGGGGACTATGGCTACACCTTC
NA,TRBV24-1,TRBJ2-7,TRBD1,CATSDLPGTAPYEQYF,TGTGCCACCAGTGACCTACCCGGGACAGCGCCTTACGAGCAGTACTTC
NA,TRBV5-1,TRBJ1-4,TRBD1,CASSEGQGVWEKLFF,TGCGCCAGCAGCGAGGGACAGGGCGTGTGGGAAAAACTGTTTTTT
NA,TRBV19,TRBJ2-3,TRBD2,CASRPRLAPSTDTQYF,TGTGCCAGTAGACCTAGACTAGCTCCTAGCACAGATACGCAGTATTTT
NA,TRBV6-5,TRBJ2-1,TRBD2,CASSYGPGGYSNEQFF,TGTGCCAGCAGTTATGGCCCGGGGGGGTATAGCAATGAGCAGTTCTTC
NA,TRBV5-1,TRBJ2-4,TRBD1,CASSLANDGTAGDIQYF,TGCGCCAGCAGCTTGGCCAACGATGGGACAGCAGGGGACATTCAGTACTTC
NA,TRBV7-8,TRBJ2-7,TRBD1,CASSLRDRNNYFGYEQYF,TGTGCCAGCAGCCTCCGGGACAGGAATAATTATTTCGGGTACGAGCAGTACTTC
NA,TRBV12-3/TRBV12-4,TRBJ1-2,TRBD1,CASSWDRGEGYTF,TGTGCCAGCAGTTGGGACAGGGGAGAGGGCTACACCTTC
NA,TRBV10-2,TRBJ2-4,NA,CASSEFAGIKNIQYF,TGCGCCAGCAGTGAGTTTGCGGGGATCAAAAACATTCAGTACTTC
NA,TRBV4-2,TRBJ2-7,NA,CASSQDGGGASEQYF,TGTGCCAGCAGCCAAGATGGAGGGGGGGCCAGCGAGCAGTACTTC
NA,TRBV10-3,TRBJ1-4,NA,CAISVQGNEKLFF,TGTGCCATCAGTGTACAGGGTAATGAAAAACTGTTTTTT
NA,TRBV2,TRBJ1-5,TRBD1,CASSISRMTGMDQPQHF,TGTGCCAGCAGTATCTCACGCATGACAGGGATGGATCAGCCCCAGCATTTT
NA,TRBV7-8,TRBJ1-6,NA,CASSPRKGWESPLHF,TGTGCCAGCAGCCCTCGGAAGGGGTGGGAATCACCCCTCCACTTT
once,TRBV6-1,TRBJ2-3,TRBD1,CASSEAGTGSTDTQYF,TGTGCCAGCAGTGAAGCCGGGACAGGGAGCACAGATACGCAGTATTTT
NA,TRBV7-6,TRBJ2-3,TRBD2,CASSSGTRLDTQYF,TGTGCCAGCAGTTCCGGGACTAGGCTTGATACGCAGTATTTT
few,TRBV7-9,TRBJ1-5,TRBD1,CASSSGQGADQPQHF,TGTGCCAGCAGCTCCGGTCAGGGGGCTGATCAGCCCCAGCATTTT
NA,TRBV11-1,TRBJ2-3,TRBD1,CASSPWTGTEDTQYF,TGTGCCAGCAGCCCCTGGACAGGGACAGAAGATACGCAGTATTTT
once,TRBV30,TRBJ2-7,TRBD2,CAWSGLRGNYEQYF,TGTGCCTGGAGTGGGTTGCGGGGGAACTACGAGCAGTACTTC